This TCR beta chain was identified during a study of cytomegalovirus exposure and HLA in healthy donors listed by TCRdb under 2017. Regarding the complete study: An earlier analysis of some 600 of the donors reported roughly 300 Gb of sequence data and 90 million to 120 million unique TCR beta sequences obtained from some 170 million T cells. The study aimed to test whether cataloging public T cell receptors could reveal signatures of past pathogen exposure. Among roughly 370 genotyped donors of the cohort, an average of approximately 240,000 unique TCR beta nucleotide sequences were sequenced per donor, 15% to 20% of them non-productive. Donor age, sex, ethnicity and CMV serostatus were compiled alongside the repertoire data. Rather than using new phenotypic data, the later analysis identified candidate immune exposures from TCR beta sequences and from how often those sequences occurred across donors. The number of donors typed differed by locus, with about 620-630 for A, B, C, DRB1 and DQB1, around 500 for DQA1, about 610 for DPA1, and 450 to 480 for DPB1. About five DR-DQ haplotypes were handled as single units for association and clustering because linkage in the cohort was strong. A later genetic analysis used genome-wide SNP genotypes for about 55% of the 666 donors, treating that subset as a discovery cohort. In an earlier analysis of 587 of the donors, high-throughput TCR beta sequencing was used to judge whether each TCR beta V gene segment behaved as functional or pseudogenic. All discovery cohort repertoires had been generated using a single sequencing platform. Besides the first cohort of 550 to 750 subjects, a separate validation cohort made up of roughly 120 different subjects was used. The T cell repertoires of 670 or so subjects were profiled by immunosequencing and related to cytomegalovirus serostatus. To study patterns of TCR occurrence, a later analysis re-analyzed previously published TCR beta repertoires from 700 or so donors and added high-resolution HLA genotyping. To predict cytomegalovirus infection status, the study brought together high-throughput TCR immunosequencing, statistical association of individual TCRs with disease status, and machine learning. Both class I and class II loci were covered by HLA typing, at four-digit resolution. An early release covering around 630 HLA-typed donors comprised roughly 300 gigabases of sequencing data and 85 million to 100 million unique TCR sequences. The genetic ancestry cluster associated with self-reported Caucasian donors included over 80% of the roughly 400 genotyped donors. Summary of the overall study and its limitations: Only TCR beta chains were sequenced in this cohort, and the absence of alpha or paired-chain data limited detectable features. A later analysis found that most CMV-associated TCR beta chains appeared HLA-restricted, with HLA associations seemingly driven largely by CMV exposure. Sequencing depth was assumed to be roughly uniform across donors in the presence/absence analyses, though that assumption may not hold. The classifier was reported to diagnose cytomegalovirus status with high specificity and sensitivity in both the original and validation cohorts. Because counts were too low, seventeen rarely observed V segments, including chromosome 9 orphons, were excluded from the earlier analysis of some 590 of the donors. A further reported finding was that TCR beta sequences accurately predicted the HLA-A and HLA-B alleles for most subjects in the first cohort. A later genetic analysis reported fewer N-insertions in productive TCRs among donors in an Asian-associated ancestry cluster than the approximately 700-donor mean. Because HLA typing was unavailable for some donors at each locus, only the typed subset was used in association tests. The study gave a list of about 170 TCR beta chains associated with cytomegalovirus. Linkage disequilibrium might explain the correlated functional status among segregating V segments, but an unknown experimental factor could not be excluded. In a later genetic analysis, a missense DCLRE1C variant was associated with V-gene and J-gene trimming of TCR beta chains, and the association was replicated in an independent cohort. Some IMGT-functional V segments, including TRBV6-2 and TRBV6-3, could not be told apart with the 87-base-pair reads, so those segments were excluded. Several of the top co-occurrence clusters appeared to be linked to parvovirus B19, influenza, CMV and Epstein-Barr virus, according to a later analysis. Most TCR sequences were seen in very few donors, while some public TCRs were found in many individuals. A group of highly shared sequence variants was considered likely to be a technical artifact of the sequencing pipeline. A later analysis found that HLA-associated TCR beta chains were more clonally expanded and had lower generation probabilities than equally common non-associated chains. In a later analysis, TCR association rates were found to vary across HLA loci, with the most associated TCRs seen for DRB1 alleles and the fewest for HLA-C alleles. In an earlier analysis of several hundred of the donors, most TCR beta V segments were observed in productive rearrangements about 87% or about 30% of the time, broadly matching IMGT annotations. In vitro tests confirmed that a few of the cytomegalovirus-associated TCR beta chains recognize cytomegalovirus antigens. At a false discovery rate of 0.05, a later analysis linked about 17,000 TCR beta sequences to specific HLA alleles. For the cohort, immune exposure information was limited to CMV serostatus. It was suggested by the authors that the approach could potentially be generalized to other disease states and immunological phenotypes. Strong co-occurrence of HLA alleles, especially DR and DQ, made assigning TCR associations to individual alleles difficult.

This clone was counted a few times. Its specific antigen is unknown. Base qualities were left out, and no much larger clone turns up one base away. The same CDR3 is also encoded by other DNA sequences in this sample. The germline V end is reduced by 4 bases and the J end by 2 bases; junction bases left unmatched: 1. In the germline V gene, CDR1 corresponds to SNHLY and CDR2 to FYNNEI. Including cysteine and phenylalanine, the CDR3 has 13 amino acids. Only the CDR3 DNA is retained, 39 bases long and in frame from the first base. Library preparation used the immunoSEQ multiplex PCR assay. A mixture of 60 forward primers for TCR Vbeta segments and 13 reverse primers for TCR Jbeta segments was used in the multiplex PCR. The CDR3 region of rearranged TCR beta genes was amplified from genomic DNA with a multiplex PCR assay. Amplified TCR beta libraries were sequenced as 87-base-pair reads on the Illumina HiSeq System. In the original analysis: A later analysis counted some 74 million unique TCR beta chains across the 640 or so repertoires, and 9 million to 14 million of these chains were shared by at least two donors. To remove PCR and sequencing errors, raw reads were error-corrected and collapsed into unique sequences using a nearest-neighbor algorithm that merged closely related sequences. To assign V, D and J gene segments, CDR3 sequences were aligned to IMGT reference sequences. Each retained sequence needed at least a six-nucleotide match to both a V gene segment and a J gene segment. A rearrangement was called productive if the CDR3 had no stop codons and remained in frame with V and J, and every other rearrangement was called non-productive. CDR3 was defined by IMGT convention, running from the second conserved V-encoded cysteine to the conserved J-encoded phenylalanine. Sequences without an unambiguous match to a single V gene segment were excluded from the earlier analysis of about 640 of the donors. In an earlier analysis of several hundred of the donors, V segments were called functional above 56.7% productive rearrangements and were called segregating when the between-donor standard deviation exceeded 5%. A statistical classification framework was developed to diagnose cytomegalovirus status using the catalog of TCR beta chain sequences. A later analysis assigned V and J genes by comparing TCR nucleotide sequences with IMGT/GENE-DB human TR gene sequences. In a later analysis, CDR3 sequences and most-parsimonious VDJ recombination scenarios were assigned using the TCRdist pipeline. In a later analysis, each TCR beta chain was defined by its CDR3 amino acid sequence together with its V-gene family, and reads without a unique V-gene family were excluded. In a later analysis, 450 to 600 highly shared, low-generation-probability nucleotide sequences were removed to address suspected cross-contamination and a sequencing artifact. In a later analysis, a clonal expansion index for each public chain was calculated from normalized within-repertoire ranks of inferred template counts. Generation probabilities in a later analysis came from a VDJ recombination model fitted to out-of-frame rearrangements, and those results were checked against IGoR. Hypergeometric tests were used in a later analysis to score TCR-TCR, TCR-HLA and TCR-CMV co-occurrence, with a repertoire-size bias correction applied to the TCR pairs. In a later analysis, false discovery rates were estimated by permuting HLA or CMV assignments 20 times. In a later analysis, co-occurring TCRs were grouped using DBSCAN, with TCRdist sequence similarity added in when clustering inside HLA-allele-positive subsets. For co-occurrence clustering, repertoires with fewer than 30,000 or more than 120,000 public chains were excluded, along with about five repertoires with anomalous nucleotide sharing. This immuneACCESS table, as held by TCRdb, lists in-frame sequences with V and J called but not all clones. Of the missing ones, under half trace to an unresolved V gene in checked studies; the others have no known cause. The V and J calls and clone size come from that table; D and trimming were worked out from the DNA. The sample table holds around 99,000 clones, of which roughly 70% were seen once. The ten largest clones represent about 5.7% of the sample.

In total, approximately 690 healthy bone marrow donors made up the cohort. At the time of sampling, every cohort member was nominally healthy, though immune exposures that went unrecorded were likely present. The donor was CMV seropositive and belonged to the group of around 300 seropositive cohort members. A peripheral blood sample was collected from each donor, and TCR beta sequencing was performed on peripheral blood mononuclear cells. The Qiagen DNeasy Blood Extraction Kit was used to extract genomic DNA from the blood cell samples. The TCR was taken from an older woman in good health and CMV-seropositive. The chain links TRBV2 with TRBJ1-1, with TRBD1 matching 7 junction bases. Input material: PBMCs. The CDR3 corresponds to CASSGQGNTEAFF. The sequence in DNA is TGTGCCAGCAGTGGACAGGGAAACACTGAAGCTTTCTTT.